This entry describes one TCR beta chain. Its matching antigen is unknown. The germline V gene encodes CDR1 SGDLS and CDR2 YYNGEE. The J segment lost 0 bases and the V segment lost 2 bases, leaving 5 bases of the junction unmatched. The length of the CDR3 is 16 residues. Use of 60 Vbeta and 13 Jbeta primers characterized the PCR. Produced via immunoSEQ multiplex PCR; TCRdb's table is partial and in-frame only. The sample lists over 100,000 clones; around four fifths were seen once. The sample is drawn from a study of cytomegalovirus exposure and HLA in healthy donors. Study-wide context: Within an early data release were around 87 million unique TCRs drawn from HLA-typed donors. Findings and caveats of the study: It was reported in a later analysis that an Asian-associated ancestry cluster showed fewer N-insertions than the approximately 670-donor mean. For most TCR beta V segments, an earlier analysis put the productive rate at about 90% or about 30% of the time. With later analysis, a missense DCLRE1C variant became linked to TCR beta V- and J-gene trimming.

The TCR originated in a man aged 40-49 years in good health and CMV-seronegative. The chain recombines TRBV9 with TRBJ2-1, with 7 bases fitting TRBD1. Sequenced sample: PBMCs. Here the CDR3 DNA reads TGTGCCAGCAGCGTTCGAGCAGGGGGCTCCTACAATGAGCAGTTCTTC. As protein: CASSVRAGGSYNEQFF. Full variable domain (outside the CDR3, taken from reference TRBV9 and TRBJ2-1): DSGVTQTPKHLITATGQRVTLRCSPRSGDLSVYWYQQSLDQGLQFLIQYYNGEERAKGNILERFSAQQFPDLHSELNLSSLELGDSALYFCASSVRAGGSYNEQFFGPGTRLTVL.